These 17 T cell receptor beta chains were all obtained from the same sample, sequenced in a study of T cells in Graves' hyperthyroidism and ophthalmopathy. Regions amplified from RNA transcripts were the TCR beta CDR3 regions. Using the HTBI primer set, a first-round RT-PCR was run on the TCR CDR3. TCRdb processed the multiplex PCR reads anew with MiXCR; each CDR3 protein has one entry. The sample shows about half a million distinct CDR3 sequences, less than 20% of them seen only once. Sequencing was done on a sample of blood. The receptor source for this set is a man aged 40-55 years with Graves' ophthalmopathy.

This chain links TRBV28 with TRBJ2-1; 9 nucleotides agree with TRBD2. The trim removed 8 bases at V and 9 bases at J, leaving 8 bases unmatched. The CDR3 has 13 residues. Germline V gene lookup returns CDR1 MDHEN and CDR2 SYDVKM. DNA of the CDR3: TGTGCCAGCGGGCGGGAGGGCCGGCTTGAGCAGTTCTTC. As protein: CASGREGRLEQFF.

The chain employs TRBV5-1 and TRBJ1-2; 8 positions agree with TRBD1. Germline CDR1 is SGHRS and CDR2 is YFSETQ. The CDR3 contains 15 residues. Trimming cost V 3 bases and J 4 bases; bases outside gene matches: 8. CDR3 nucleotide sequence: TGCGCCAGCAGCTATCCGGGACAGGAGACCTATGGCTACACCTTC. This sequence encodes CASSYPGQETYGYTF.

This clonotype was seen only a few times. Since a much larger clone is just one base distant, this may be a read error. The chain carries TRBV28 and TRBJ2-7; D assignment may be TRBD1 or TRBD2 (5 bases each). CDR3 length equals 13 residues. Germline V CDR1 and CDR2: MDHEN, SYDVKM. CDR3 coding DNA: TGTGCCAGCAGTTTAAGGGGACCCTACGAGCAGCACTTC. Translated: CASSLRGPYEQHF.

The chain's CDR3 is CASNPAGHPKTEAFF. CDR3 coding DNA: TGTGCCAGCAACCCCGCGGGACACCCTAAGACTGAAGCTTTCTTT. The chain employs TRBV14 and TRBJ1-1; perhaps TRBD1 as D (6 bases). With 7 bases removed from V and 5 bases from J, the gap between germline ends came to 20 bases. CDR3 length: 15 residues. The germline gives CDR1 SGHDN, CDR2 FVKESK. The whole variable domain, remainder taken from reference TRBV14 and TRBJ1-1, is EAGVTQFPSHSVIEKGQTVTLRCDPISGHDNLYWYRRVMGKEIKFLLHFVKESKQDESGMPNNRFLAERTGGTYSTLKVQPAELEDSGVYFCASNPAGHPKTEAFFGQGTRLTVV.

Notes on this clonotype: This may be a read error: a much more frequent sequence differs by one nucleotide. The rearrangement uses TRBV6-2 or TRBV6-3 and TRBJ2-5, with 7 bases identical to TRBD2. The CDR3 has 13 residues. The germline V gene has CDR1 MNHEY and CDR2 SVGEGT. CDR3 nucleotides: TGTGCCAGCGGCGGGACTATCCAAGAGACCCAGTGCTTC. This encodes CASGGTIQETQCF.

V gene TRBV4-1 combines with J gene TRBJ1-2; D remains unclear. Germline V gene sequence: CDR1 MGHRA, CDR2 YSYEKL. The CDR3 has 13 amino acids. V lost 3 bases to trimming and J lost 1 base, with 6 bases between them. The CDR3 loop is CASSHRVNYGYTF. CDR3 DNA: TGCGCCAGCAGCCATAGGGTTAACTATGGCTACACCTTC.

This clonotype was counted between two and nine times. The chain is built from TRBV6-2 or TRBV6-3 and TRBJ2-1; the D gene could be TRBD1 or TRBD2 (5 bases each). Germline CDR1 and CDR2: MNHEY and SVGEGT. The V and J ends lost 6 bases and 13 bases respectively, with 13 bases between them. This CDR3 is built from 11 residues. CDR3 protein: CASSHGAGQFF. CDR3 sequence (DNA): TGTGCCAGCAGCCACGGGGCGGGCCAGTTCTTC.

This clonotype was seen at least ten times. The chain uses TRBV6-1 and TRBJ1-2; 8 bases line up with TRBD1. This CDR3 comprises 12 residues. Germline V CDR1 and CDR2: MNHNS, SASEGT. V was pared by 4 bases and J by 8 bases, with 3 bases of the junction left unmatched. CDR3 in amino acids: CASSVGQGGYTF. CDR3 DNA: TGTGCCAGCAGTGTTGGACAGGGCGGCTACACCTTC.

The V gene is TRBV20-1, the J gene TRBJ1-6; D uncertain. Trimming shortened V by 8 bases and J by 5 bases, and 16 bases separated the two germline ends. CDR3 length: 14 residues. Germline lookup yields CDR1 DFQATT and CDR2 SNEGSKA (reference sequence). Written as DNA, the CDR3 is TGCAGTTACAGAGCGGGAGTAAATAATTCACCCCTCCACTTT. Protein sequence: CSYRAGVNNSPLHF.

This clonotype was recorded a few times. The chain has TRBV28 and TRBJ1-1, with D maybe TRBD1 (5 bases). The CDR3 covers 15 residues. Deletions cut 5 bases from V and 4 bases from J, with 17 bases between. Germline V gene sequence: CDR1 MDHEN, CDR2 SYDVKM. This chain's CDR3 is CASSPPGAGPTEAFF. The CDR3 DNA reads TGTGCCAGCAGTCCCCCCGGGGCAGGCCCCACTGAAGCTTTCTTT.

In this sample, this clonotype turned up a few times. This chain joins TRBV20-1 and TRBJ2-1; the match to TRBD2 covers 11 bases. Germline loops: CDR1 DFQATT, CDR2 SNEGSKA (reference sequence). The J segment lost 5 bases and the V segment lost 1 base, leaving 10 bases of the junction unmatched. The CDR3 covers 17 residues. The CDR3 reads CSARAVTSGMSDNEQFF. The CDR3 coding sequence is TGCAGTGCTAGAGCGGTGACTAGCGGGATGAGTGACAATGAGCAGTTCTTC.

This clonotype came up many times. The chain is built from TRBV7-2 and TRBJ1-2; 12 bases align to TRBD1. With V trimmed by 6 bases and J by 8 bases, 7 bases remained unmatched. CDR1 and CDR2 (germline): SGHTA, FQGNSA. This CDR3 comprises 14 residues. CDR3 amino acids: CASRPGQGARGYTF. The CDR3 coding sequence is TGTGCCAGCAGGCCGGGACAGGGGGCGCGAGGCTACACCTTC.

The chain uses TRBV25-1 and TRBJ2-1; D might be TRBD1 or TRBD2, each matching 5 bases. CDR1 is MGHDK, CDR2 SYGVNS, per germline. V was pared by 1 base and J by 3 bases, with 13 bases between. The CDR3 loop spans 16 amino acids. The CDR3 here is CASSEFRERGYNEQFF. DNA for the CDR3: TGTGCCAGCAGTGAATTCAGGGAGAGGGGCTACAATGAGCAGTTCTTC.

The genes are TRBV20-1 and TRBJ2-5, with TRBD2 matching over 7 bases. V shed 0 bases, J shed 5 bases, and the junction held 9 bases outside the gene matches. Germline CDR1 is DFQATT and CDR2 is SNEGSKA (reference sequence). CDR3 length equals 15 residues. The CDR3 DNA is TGCAGTGCTAGAGATTCGCTGCGGGAGTATGAGACCCAGTACTTC. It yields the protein CSARDSLREYETQYF.

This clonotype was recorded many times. CDR3 protein: CASRLSRPTSGNTDTQYF. The CDR3 DNA follows: TGTGCCAGCCGGCTCTCTCGGCCGACTAGCGGGAACACAGATACGCAGTATTTT. This chain joins TRBV18 and TRBJ2-3; TRBD2 aligns across 11 bases. The junction had 15 bases not matched to a gene; V was cut back by 8 bases and J by 2 bases. CDR3 size: 18 residues. Germline V lookup: CDR1 KGHSH, CDR2 LQKENI.

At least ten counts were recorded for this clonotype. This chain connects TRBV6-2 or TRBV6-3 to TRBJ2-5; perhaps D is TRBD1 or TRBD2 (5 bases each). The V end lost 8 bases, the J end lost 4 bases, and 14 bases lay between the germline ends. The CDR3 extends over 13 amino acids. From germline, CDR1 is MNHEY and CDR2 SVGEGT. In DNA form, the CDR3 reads TGTGCCAGCGGGGAGACAGTACTAGAGACCCAGTACTTC. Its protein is CASGETVLETQYF.

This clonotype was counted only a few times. The CDR3 here is CASSPTPSSYNEQFF. In DNA, the CDR3 is TGTGCCAGCAGTCCTACACCGAGCTCCTACAATGAGCAGTTCTTC. The chain couples TRBV11-2 to TRBJ2-1, with no clear D. Germline CDR1 and CDR2: SGHAT and FQNNGV. The CDR3 runs to 15 residues. Trimming removed 6 bases at V and 0 bases at J, with 12 bases between.